A selection of T cell receptor beta chains follows, all from one sample in a study of blood T cell repertoires in COVID-19. Here immunoSEQ multiplex PCR was the method, and the copy in TCRdb shows in-frame clones only, minus some. The sample has over 100,000 clones; roughly 80% are singletons. The sequenced sample was peripheral blood. The receptors shown here come from a man in his 60s with acute or convalescent COVID-19. Each CDR3 is given with its conserved first and last residue. Each record gives: clone size, D gene, V gene, J gene, CDR3 DNA, CDR3 protein. The D gene is left open where the match is weak. A row's size may be missing; if present it is once, few, many or a size class.

few	NA	TRBV15	TRBJ2-1	TGTGCCACACGATTTCGGGGGGCCCTTGAGCAGTTCTTC	CATRFRGALEQFF
NA	TRBD2	TRBV7-3	TRBJ2-1	TGTGCCAGCAGCTTAATGCCTAGCGGGGCTGAAGGCAATGAGCAGTTCTTC	CASSLMPSGAEGNEQFF
NA	TRBD1	TRBV3-1/TRBV3-2	TRBJ2-4	TGTGCCACTTGGGACAGAGCCAAAAACATTCAGTACTTC	CATWDRAKNIQYF
NA	NA	TRBV28	TRBJ1-1	TGTGCCAGCAGACACGGGACAAGTAACACTGAAGCTTTCTTT	CASRHGTSNTEAFF
NA	NA	TRBV3-1/TRBV3-2	TRBJ1-2	TGTGCCAGCAGCCAAGATCGGGTTGGCTACACCTTC	CASSQDRVGYTF
NA	TRBD2	TRBV4-2	TRBJ2-7	TGTGCCAGCAGCCCTACGGGGCGGGGCGGGAGCTCCTACGAGCAGTACTTC	CASSPTGRGGSSYEQYF
few	NA	TRBV4-1	TRBJ1-1	TGCGCCAGCAGCCAAGATACAGGGTGGCGTGCTGAAGCTTTCTTT	CASSQDTGWRAEAFF
NA	NA	TRBV7-9	TRBJ2-3	TGTGCCAGCAGCTCCAGCGGCACAGATACGCAGTATTTT	CASSSSGTDTQYF
NA	TRBD2	TRBV7-6	TRBJ2-3	TGTGCCAGCAGCTTAATAGCGGGAGGCACAGATACGCAGTATTTT	CASSLIAGGTDTQYF
NA	TRBD1	TRBV20-1	TRBJ2-3	TGCAGTGCTCAGGACAGGTTCGCGCAGTATTTT	CSAQDRFAQYF
few	NA	TRBV10-1	TRBJ2-1	TGCGCCAGCAGTGAGTCGAGGCTAGCGGAGCAGTTCTTC	CASSESRLAEQFF
few	TRBD1	TRBV11-3	TRBJ2-7	TGTGCCAGCAGCCCCGGACAGGGTTTCTCCTACGAGCAGTACTTC	CASSPGQGFSYEQYF
NA	NA	TRBV11-1	TRBJ2-5	TGTGCCAGCAGCTTAGGTCGAGACACAGCCGGGATGCCCCAGTACTTC	CASSLGRDTAGMPQYF
NA	NA	TRBV12-3/TRBV12-4	TRBJ1-5	TGTGCCAGCAGATCAGACACTCAGCCCCAGCATTTT	CASRSDTQPQHF
NA	NA	TRBV3-1/TRBV3-2	TRBJ1-2	TGTGCCAGCAGCCAACGGGACATGAGGGGTGGCTACACCTTC	CASSQRDMRGGYTF
few	TRBD1	TRBV30	TRBJ2-1	TGTGCCTGGACCTTTCTCAGGGGGCGATTCAATGAGCAGTTCTTC	CAWTFLRGRFNEQFF
NA	TRBD1	TRBV29-1	TRBJ1-4	TGCAGCGTTGATGCGGGACAGAATGAAAAACTGTTTTTT	CSVDAGQNEKLFF
NA	TRBD2	TRBV11-2	TRBJ2-5	TGTGCCAGCAGCTTAGGTCCTAGCGGGAGGGCGGGGGAGACCCAGTACTTC	CASSLGPSGRAGETQYF
NA	NA	TRBV4-2	TRBJ1-5	TGTGCCAGCAGCCAAGTTGGGGGGGATCAGCCCCAGCATTTT	CASSQVGGDQPQHF
NA	NA	TRBV6-5	TRBJ2-7	TGTGCCAGCAGCCTGGACAGAAATGCCTACGAGCAGTACTTC	CASSLDRNAYEQYF
NA	NA	TRBV18	TRBJ1-4	TGTGCCAGCTCACCCGAGACAGGAGATGAAAAACTGTTTTTT	CASSPETGDEKLFF